This T cell receptor (beta chain) was sequenced in a study of response to subunit inactivated influenza vaccine. Unmatched junction bases numbered 9, after V lost 1 base and J lost 3 bases. The CDR3 extends over 17 amino acids. TCRdb re-called the RT-PCR reads with MiXCR, one entry per CDR3 protein. In the table there are over 450,000 distinct CDR3 sequences, under 15% of which are singletons. Whole-study findings and limits: Seasonal influenza vaccination, on each occasion, was suggested by the authors to recruit few new T cells.

This clonotype showed up many times. The antigen is unknown. The TCR was taken from a middle-aged man who received an inactivated influenza vaccine. The chain recombines TRBV12-3 or TRBV12-4 with TRBJ1-5; 7 bases fit TRBD1. The source material was PBMCs from blood, sampled 40 to 50 days after vaccination. This CDR3 is CASSLGDRDGDNQPQHF. CDR3 sequence (DNA): TGTGCCAGCAGTTTAGGAGACAGGGACGGAGACAATCAGCCCCAGCATTTT.